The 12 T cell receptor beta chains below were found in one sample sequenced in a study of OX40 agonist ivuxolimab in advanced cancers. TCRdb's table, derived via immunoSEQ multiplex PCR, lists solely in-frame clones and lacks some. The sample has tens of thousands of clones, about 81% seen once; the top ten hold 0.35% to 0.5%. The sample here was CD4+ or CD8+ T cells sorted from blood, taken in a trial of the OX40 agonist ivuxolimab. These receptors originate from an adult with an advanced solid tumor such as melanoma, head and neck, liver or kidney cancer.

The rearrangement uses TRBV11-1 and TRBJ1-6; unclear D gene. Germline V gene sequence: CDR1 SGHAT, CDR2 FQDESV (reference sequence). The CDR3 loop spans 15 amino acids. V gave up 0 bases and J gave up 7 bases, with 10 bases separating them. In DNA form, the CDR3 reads TGTGCCAGCAGCTTAGCGGCTACAGCCAATTCACCCCTCCACTTT. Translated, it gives CASSLAATANSPLHF.

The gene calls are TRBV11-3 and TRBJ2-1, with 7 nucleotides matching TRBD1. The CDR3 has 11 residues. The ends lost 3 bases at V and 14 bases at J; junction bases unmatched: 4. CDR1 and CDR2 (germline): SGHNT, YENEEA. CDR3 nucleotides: TGTGCCAGCAGCTTTGACAGGGTAGAGTTCTTC. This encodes CASSFDRVEFF. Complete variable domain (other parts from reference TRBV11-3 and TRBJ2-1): EAGVVQSPRYKIIEKKQPVAFWCNPISGHNTLYWYLQNLGQGPELLIRYENEEAVDDSQLPKDRFSAERLKGVDSTLKIQPAELGDSAVYLCASSFDRVEFFGPGTRLTVL.

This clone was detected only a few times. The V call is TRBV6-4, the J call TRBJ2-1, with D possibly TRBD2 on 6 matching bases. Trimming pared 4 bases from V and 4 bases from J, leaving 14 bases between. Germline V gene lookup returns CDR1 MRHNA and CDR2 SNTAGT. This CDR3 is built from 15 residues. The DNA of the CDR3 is TGTGCCAGCAGTGTACTGGCGGGACCTTACAATGAGCAGTTCTTC. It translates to CASSVLAGPYNEQFF.

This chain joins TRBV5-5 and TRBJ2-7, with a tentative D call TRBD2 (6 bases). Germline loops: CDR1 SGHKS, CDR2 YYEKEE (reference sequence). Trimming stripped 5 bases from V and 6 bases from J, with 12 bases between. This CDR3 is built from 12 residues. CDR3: CASRVMGGEQYF. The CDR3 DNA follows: TGTGCCAGCAGAGTGATGGGGGGCGAGCAGTACTTC.

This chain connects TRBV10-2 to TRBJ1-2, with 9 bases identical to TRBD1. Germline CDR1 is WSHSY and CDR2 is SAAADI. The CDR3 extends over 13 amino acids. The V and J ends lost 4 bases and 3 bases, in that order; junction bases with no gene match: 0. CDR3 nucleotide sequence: TGCGCCAGCAGTGGGACAGGGGACTATGGCTACACCTTC. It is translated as CASSGTGDYGYTF.

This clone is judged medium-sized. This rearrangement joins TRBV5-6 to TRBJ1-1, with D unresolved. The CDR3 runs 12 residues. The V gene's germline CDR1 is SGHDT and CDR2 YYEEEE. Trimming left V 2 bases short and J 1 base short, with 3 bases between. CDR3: CASSLRNTEAFF. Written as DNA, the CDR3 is TGTGCCAGCAGCTTACGGAACACTGAAGCTTTCTTT.

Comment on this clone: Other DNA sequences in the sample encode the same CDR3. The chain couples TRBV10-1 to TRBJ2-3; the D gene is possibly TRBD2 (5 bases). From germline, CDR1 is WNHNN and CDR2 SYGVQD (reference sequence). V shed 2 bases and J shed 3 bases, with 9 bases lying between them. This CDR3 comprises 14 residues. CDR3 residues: CASSERRGTDTQYF. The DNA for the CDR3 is TGCGCCAGCAGTGAGAGACGGGGAACAGATACGCAGTATTTT.

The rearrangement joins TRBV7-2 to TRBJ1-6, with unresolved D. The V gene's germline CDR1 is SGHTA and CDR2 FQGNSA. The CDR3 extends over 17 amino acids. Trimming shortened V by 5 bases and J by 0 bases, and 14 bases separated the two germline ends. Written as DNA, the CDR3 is TGTGCCAGCAGCCCCCGCCGACCGAGCTCCTATAATTCACCCCTCCACTTT. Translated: CASSPRRPSSYNSPLHF.

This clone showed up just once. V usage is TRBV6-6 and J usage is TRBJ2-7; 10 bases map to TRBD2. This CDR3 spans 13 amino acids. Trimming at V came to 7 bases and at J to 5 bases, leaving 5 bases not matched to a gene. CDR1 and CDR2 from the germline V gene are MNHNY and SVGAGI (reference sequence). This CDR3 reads CASTGLAVDEQYF. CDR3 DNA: TGTGCCAGCACCGGACTAGCGGTTGACGAGCAGTACTTC.

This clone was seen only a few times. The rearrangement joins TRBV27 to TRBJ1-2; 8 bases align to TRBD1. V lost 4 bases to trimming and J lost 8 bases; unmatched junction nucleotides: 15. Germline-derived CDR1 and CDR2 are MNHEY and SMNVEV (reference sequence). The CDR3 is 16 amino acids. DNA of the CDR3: TGTGCCAGCAGTTCCTATTTACCCGACAGGGGCAGGGGCTACACCTTC. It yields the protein CASSSYLPDRGRGYTF.

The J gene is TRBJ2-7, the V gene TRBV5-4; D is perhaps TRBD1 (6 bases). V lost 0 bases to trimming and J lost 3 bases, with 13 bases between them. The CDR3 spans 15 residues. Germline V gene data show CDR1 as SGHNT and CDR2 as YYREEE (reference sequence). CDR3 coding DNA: TGTGCCAGCAGCTTGGTGGGGGCCGGAGTCTACGAGCAGTACTTC. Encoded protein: CASSLVGAGVYEQYF.

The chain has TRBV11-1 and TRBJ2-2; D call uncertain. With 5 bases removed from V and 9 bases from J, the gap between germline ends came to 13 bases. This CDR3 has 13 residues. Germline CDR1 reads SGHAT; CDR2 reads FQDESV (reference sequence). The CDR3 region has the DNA TGTGCCAGCAGCCCCCGACCTTACCGGGAGCTGTTTTTT. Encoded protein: CASSPRPYRELFF.